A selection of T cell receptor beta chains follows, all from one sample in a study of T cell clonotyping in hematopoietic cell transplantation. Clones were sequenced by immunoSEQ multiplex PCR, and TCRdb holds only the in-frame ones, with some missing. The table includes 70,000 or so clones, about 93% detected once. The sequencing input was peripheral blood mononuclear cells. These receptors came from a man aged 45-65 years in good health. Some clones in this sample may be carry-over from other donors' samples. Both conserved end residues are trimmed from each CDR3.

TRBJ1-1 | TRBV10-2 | ASSANSPVSNTEAF
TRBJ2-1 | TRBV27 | ASSLGPTSNEQF
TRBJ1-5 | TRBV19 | ASDRGSNQPQH
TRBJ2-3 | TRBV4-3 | ASSQGERGPDTQY
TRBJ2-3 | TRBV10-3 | AISGGPDTQY
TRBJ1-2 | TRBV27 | ASRPQGEWGYT
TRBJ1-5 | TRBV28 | ASSLGGQQNQPQH
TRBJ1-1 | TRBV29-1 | SVEGPSRGAF
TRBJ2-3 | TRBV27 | ASSFQGAQDTQY
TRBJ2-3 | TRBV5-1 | ASSLVGLATDTQY
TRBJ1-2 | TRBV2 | ASSPKSSYGYT
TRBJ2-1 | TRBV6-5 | ASKAGAIFFNEQF
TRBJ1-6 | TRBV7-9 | ASSLGTGDNSPLH
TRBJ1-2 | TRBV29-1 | SVAGQGGYGYT
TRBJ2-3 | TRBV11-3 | ASSSLAGGPTDTQY
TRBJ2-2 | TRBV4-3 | ASSHDVSTGELF
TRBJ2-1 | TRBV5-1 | ASSRWGRGTYNEQF
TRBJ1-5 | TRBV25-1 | ASSESVGNQPQH
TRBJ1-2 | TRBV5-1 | ASSLGLGGGYGYT
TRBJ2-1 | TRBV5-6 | ASSSPGLAGHEQF
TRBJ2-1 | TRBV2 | ASSQGWSLF
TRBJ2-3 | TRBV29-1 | SHKLADTQY
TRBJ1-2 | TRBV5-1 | ASSFQGHGYT
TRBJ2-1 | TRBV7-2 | ASSARTSGSSYNEQF
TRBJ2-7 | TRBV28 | ASSSHPAGAYEQY
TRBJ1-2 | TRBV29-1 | SAEAAGIANYGYT
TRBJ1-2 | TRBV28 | ASRSLRAYT
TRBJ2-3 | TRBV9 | ASSVLGGTDTQY
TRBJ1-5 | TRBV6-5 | AVGNQPQH
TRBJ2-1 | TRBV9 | ASSERLAAYNEQF
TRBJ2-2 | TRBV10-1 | ASTGELF
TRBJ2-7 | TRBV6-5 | ASRPESSLYEQY
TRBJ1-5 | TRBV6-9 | ASSLSQPQH
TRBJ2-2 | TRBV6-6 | ASSYGTPNTGELF
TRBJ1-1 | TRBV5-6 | ASSPLEGSVNTEAF
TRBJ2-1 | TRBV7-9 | ASSLGATNEQF
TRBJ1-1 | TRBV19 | ASSVPTGGPVEAF
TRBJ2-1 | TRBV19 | ASSIRATSKGTNEQF
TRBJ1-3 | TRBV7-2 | ASSLAPAPSWQGPGNTIY
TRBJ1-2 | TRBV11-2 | ASSAGDSHYGYT
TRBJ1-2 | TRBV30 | AWKDRRKINYGYT
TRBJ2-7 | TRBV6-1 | ASRDYQYEQY
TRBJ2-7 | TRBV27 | ASSFTGGHEQY
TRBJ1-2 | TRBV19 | ASRMTGYYGYT